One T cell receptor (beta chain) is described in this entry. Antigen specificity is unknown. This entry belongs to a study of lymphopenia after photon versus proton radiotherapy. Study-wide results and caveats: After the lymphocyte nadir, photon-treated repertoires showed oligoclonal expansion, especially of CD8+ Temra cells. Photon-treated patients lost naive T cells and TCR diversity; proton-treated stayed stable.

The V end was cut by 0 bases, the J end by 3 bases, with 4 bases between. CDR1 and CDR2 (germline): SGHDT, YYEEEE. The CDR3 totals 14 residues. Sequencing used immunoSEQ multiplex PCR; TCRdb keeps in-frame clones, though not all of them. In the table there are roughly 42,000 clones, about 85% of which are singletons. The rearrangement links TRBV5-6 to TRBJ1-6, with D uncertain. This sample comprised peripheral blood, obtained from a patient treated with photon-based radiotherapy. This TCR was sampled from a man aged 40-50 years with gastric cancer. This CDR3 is CASSLERYNSPLHF. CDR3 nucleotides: TGTGCCAGCAGCTTGGAGCGCTATAATTCACCCCTCCACTTT.